This entry lists 30 T cell receptor beta chains sequenced from one sample in a study of T cell repertoires in cytomegalovirus infection. TCRdb re-derived calls from the reads in MiXCR, one entry per CDR3 protein. The sample consists of more than 250,000 distinct CDR3 sequences, around 15% of them appearing once. Material: PBMCs. These receptors all stem from a human donor in good health (CMV status not recorded). Some clones in this sample may be carry-over from other donors' samples.

This clonotype came up many times. The chain is built from TRBV7-6 and TRBJ2-5; D perhaps matches TRBD1 (6 bases). V was pared by 1 base and J by 0 bases, with 15 bases between. The CDR3 is made up of 17 amino acids. Germline CDR1 SGHVS, CDR2 FNYEAQ. Here the CDR3 reads CASSLGVAGTHQETQYF. Here the CDR3 DNA reads TGTGCCAGCAGCTTAGGAGTGGCCGGGACACACCAAGAGACCCAGTACTTC.

V is TRBV20-1 and J is TRBJ2-3, with 9 bases fitting TRBD2. CDR1 DFQATT and CDR2 SNEGSKA come from the germline V gene (reference sequence). CDR3 length: 15 residues. V lost 7 bases to trimming and J lost 6 bases; unmatched junction nucleotides: 14. This CDR3 is CSVNPPSGGQDTQYF. For the CDR3, the DNA is TGCAGTGTCAATCCACCCAGCGGGGGGCAGGATACGCAGTATTTT.

There are many counts of this clonotype. The chain couples TRBV7-8 to TRBJ1-3, with 7 bases aligning to TRBD1. The trim removed 5 bases at V and 3 bases at J, leaving 4 bases unmatched. Germline CDR1 SGHVS, CDR2 FQNEAQ. This CDR3 region has 14 residues. The CDR3 loop reads CASSPGGFGNTIYF. CDR3 in DNA: TGTGCCAGCAGCCCAGGGGGTTTTGGAAACACCATATATTTT.

This clonotype was seen at least ten times. This chain links TRBV7-2 with TRBJ2-1; D not resolved. The CDR3 sequence is 13 residues long. V was shortened by 3 bases and J by 3 bases, with 6 bases between the two germline ends. CDR1 and CDR2 (germline): SGHTA, FQGNSA. CDR3 residues: CASSFEVYNEQFF. DNA for the CDR3: TGTGCCAGCAGCTTCGAGGTCTACAATGAGCAGTTCTTC.

This clonotype showed up many times. This chain connects TRBV7-2 to TRBJ2-7, with 11 bases identical to TRBD2. In germline, CDR1 is SGHTA, CDR2 FQGNSA. This CDR3 has 15 amino acids. The J segment lost 4 bases and the V segment lost 2 bases, leaving 4 bases of the junction unmatched. The CDR3, as DNA: TGTGCCAGCAGCTTAACCGGGACTAGCGGATACGAGCAGTACTTC. Amino acid sequence: CASSLTGTSGYEQYF.

This clonotype was seen ten or more times. This chain links TRBV11-2 with TRBJ2-1, with D perhaps being TRBD1 or TRBD2 (6 bases each). Germline V gives CDR1 SGHAT, CDR2 FQNNGV. This CDR3 spans 14 amino acids. Deletions cut 5 bases from V and 7 bases from J, with 15 bases between. The CDR3 loop is CASSLGRGGNEQFF. The CDR3 DNA reads as TGTGCCAGCAGCCTGGGCAGGGGAGGTAATGAGCAGTTCTTC.

The rearrangement joins TRBV6-4 to TRBJ1-2; TRBD1 matches at 7 bases. In germline, CDR1 is MRHNA, CDR2 SNTAGT. The CDR3 loop spans 13 amino acids. Trimming cost V 4 bases and J 7 bases; bases outside gene matches: 6. The CDR3 region is CASSATGNVGYTF. For the CDR3, the DNA is TGTGCCAGCAGTGCGACAGGGAATGTTGGCTACACCTTC.

The DNA for the CDR3 is TGCAGTGCTAGAGGGTCGGGACAGGGGAAAACTGAAGCTTTCTTT. It is translated as CSARGSGQGKTEAFF. The chain employs TRBV20-1 and TRBJ1-1, with 10 bases aligning to TRBD1. The CDR3 runs 15 residues. Trimming took 1 base from V and 5 from J; bases not matched to a gene: 7. The germline V gene encodes CDR1 DFQATT and CDR2 SNEGSKA (reference sequence).

J is TRBJ2-7 and V is TRBV5-1; 9 bases agree with TRBD1. CDR3 length: 15 residues. Trimming cost V 4 bases and J 4 bases; bases outside gene matches: 9. Germline V gives CDR1 SGHRS, CDR2 YFSETQ. CDR3 DNA sequence: TGCGCCAGCAGCCAGACGGGACAGGGATTATACGAGCAGTACTTC. This codes for CASSQTGQGLYEQYF. Full variable domain (missing parts from reference TRBV5-1 and TRBJ2-7): KAGVTQTPRYLIKTRGQQVTLSCSPISGHRSVSWYQQTPGQGLQFLFEYFSETQRNKGNFPGRFSGRQFSNSRSEMNVSTLELGDSALYLCASSQTGQGLYEQYFGPGTRLTVT.

V and J are TRBV29-1 and TRBJ2-1; D gene ambiguous. Trimming took off 8 bases at V and 4 bases at J, with 12 bases between the two ends. The CDR3 loop spans 12 amino acids. Germline CDR1 SQVTM, CDR2 ANQGSEA. The CDR3 sequence is CSTGPQYNEQFF. The CDR3 DNA reads TGCAGCACCGGGCCCCAGTACAATGAGCAGTTCTTC.

This clonotype came up many times. The chain employs TRBV7-2 and TRBJ2-4, with 7 bases aligning to TRBD2. Looked up from germline, CDR1 is SGHTA and CDR2 is FQGNSA. The CDR3 length is 14 residues. J gave up 12 bases and V 5 bases, and 13 bases lay outside the gene matches. CDR3 sequence reads: CASSQIRTGGYQYF. The DNA of the CDR3 is TGTGCCAGCAGCCAGATTAGGACGGGGGGTTATCAGTACTTC.

The sample holds many counts of this clonotype. The rearrangement uses TRBV12-3 or TRBV12-4 and TRBJ1-2; TRBD1 agrees at 7 bases. V lost 6 bases and J lost 0; bases outside the gene matches: 4. The CDR3 runs 14 residues. As DNA, the CDR3 is TGTGCCAGCAGCCGACAGGGTACTAACTATGGCTACACCTTC. Translating it yields CASSRQGTNYGYTF.

This clonotype was counted between two and nine times. This chain connects TRBV18 to TRBJ2-4; 7 bases are shared with TRBD1. This CDR3 region has 14 residues. Germline V gives CDR1 KGHSH, CDR2 LQKENI. V lost 5 bases, J lost 4 bases, and 5 bases stayed unmatched. The CDR3 sequence: CASSIGTEKNIQYF. CDR3 sequence (DNA): TGTGCCAGCTCAATTGGGACAGAAAAAAACATTCAGTACTTC. Supplemented by reference TRBV18 and TRBJ2-4, the full variable domain reads NAGVMQNPRHLVRRRGQEARLRCSPMKGHSHVYWYRQLPEEGLKFMVYLQKENIIDESGMPKERFSAEFPKEGPSILRIQQVVRGDSAAYFCASSIGTEKNIQYFGAGTRLSVL.

This clonotype was observed many times. V gene TRBV7-2 combines with J gene TRBJ2-1; maybe TRBD2 (6 bases). This CDR3 is 14 amino acids long. V was shortened by 0 bases and J by 8 bases, with 11 bases between the two germline ends. From germline, CDR1 is SGHTA and CDR2 FQGNSA. Written as DNA, the CDR3 is TGTGCCAGCAGCTTAGCAGCGGGCCAGGATGAGCAGTTCTTC. Amino acid sequence: CASSLAAGQDEQFF.

J is TRBJ2-4 and V is TRBV6-2 or TRBV6-3; 8 bases are shared with TRBD1. This CDR3 is 11 amino acids long. Germline V gene lookup returns CDR1 MNHEY and CDR2 SVGEGT. V was clipped by 5 bases and J by 13 bases; unmatched bases: 4. CDR3 in amino acids: CASSAGQGQYF. CDR3 DNA: TGTGCCAGCAGTGCAGGACAGGGACAGTACTTC.

In regard to this clonotype: Given a much more abundant clone one base away, this may be a read error. The rearrangement joins TRBV12-3 or TRBV12-4 to TRBJ1-5, with a weak D call TRBD1 (5 bases). The CDR3 covers 12 residues. CDR3 protein: CTSSSGGQPQHF. The CDR3 coding sequence is TGTACCAGCAGTTCCGGGGGTCAGCCCCAGCATTTT.

V and J are TRBV29-1 and TRBJ1-1; a weak D match, TRBD1 (5 bases). V lost 7 bases and J lost 5, with 17 bases in between. The CDR3 runs to 13 residues. The V gene's germline CDR1 is SQVTM and CDR2 ANQGSEA. The CDR3 sequence is CSGGPAEGTEAFF. Here the CDR3 DNA reads TGCAGCGGAGGCCCTGCTGAGGGGACTGAAGCTTTCTTT.

This clonotype was detected many times. The J gene is TRBJ2-1, the V gene TRBV28; D may be TRBD1 or TRBD2 (5 bases each). Germline CDR1 reads MDHEN; CDR2 reads SYDVKM. V was shortened by 5 bases and J by 5 bases, with 25 bases between the two germline ends. There are 18 residues in the CDR3. CDR3 DNA sequence: TGTGCCAGCAGTCGCCTCGCTTCCGGGACGCGACGGAACAATGAGCAGTTCTTC. The encoded protein is CASSRLASGTRRNNEQFF.

CDR3 protein: CASSLDSAGLYNEQFF. CDR3 sequence (DNA): TGTGCCAGCAGCTTAGATTCGGCAGGCCTATACAATGAGCAGTTCTTC. The genes are TRBV11-2 and TRBJ2-1; no definite D call. The CDR3 is made up of 16 amino acids. Germline V gene lookup returns CDR1 SGHAT and CDR2 FQNNGV. Trimming left V 0 bases short and J 4 bases short, with 13 bases between.

J is TRBJ2-7 and V is TRBV5-6; D is unresolved. Germline CDR1 and CDR2: SGHDT and YYEEEE. V lost 2 bases, J lost 0 bases, and 12 bases lay in between. This CDR3 region has 15 residues. The CDR3 DNA follows: TGTGCCAGCAGCTTCCAGACGTCGAGCTCCTACGAGCAGTACTTC. It encodes CASSFQTSSSYEQYF.

This clonotype was counted a few times. V gene TRBV27 combines with J gene TRBJ2-7; no clear D gene. Germline V gives CDR1 MNHEY, CDR2 SMNVEV (reference sequence). V was cut by 4 bases and J by 6 bases, with 13 bases left in between. The CDR3 has 13 amino acids. This CDR3 is CASSSGPLSEQYF. CDR3 nucleotide sequence: TGTGCCAGCAGTTCGGGCCCTCTCTCCGAGCAGTACTTC.

The chain employs TRBV2 and TRBJ1-5; 10 bases agree with TRBD1. Per germline, CDR1 SNHLY and CDR2 FYNNEI. This CDR3 is built from 15 residues. Losses at the gene ends were 8 bases for V and 4 bases for J; bases not matched to a gene: 8. CDR3: CASCVSGQGNQPQHF. The DNA of the CDR3 is TGTGCCAGCTGCGTTTCGGGACAGGGGAATCAGCCCCAGCATTTT.

This clonotype has a count of ten or more. This chain uses TRBV28 with TRBJ1-1; TRBD1 is a possible D gene (6 bases). This CDR3 has 14 amino acids. Germline CDR1 and CDR2: MDHEN and SYDVKM. Trimming removed 10 bases from V and 0 bases from J, with 15 bases in between. This chain's CDR3 is CAIQGGGMNTEAFF. The CDR3 nucleotides are TGTGCCATCCAAGGGGGTGGTATGAACACTGAAGCTTTCTTT.

This clonotype was recorded a few times. V usage is TRBV14 and J usage is TRBJ2-7; D call uncertain. The germline V gene has CDR1 SGHDN and CDR2 FVKESK. The CDR3 is made up of 15 amino acids. Trimming stripped 0 bases from V and 2 bases from J, with 11 bases between. The CDR3 region is CASSQDLRGTYEQYF. DNA of the CDR3: TGTGCCAGCAGCCAAGATCTACGAGGTACCTACGAGCAGTACTTC.

This clonotype was detected ten times or more. This sequence joins TRBV7-9 and TRBJ1-2; D perhaps matches TRBD1 (5 bases). CDR3 size: 14 residues. With 2 bases removed from V and 8 bases from J, the gap between germline ends came to 15 bases. CDR1 is SEHNR, CDR2 FQNEAQ, per germline (reference sequence). This CDR3 is CASSLQGMGGGYTF. The CDR3 DNA sequence: TGTGCCAGCAGCTTACAGGGTATGGGCGGAGGCTACACCTTC.

This clonotype was found many times. CDR3 DNA sequence: TGTGCCAGCAGCCCCCGCGGAGGGCCATACGAGCAGTACTTC. Translation gives CASSPRGGPYEQYF. The chain couples TRBV9 to TRBJ2-7, with a tentative D call TRBD2 (6 bases). V lost 4 bases and J 4 bases, leaving 15 bases between the germline ends. The germline CDR1 and CDR2 sequences are SGDLS and YYNGEE. The CDR3 loop spans 14 amino acids.

This clonotype was counted a few times. The chain links TRBV10-3 to TRBJ2-7, with TRBD1 matching 9 bases. Trimming at V came to 11 bases and at J to 3 bases, leaving 11 bases not matched to a gene. The CDR3 extends over 14 amino acids. Germline loops: CDR1 ENHRY, CDR2 SYGVKD. Here the CDR3 DNA reads TGTGCCCTGAGCACCGGGACAGGGAGCTACGAGCAGTACTTC. Translated, it gives CALSTGTGSYEQYF.

The CDR3 sequence: CSVGQGKNQPQHF. The CDR3 DNA is TGCAGCGTGGGACAGGGGAAGAATCAGCCCCAGCATTTT. This chain connects TRBV29-1 to TRBJ1-5, with 10 bases identical to TRBD1. V trimming: 6 bases; J trimming: 4 bases; junction bases outside the gene matches: 3. CDR3 length equals 13 residues. Germline V gives CDR1 SQVTM, CDR2 ANQGSEA.

In its sample, this clonotype was seen a few times. This chain links TRBV7-9 with TRBJ2-5; 8 bases align to TRBD1. CDR3 length: 15 residues. The ends lost 5 bases at V and 5 bases at J; junction bases unmatched: 10. The germline CDR1 and CDR2 sequences are SEHNR and FQNEAQ (reference sequence). Written as DNA, the CDR3 is TGTGCCAGCAGCGATCGGGACAGGCCGCCGGAGACCCAGTACTTC. Translating it yields CASSDRDRPPETQYF.

This clonotype was detected many times. This sequence joins TRBV2 and TRBJ2-1, with 12 bases lining up with TRBD2. CDR1 and CDR2 (germline): SNHLY, FYNNEI. The CDR3 is 16 residues long. V was pared by 5 bases and J by 8 bases, with 10 bases of the junction left unmatched. CDR3 nucleotides: TGTGCCAGCAGTCGAGGACTAGCGGGGCAGCAGGATGAGCAGTTCTTC. It codes for CASSRGLAGQQDEQFF.